This passage covers 10 T cell receptor beta chains from one sample sequenced in a study of blood T cell repertoires in COVID-19. Here immunoSEQ multiplex PCR was the method, and the copy in TCRdb shows in-frame clones only, minus some. The repertoire holds around 250,000 clones, with about 86% as singletons. Material: peripheral blood. Receptors originate from a middle-aged man with active or convalescent COVID-19.

The CDR3 region has the DNA TGTGCCAGCTCACCACCGACAGGTTCCGCAGATACGCAGTATTTT. Its translation is CASSPPTGSADTQYF. The rearrangement links TRBV18 to TRBJ2-3; TRBD1 is a possible D gene (6 bases). This CDR3 contains 15 residues. Germline lookup yields CDR1 KGHSH and CDR2 LQKENI. The V end lost 0 bases, the J end lost 4 bases, and 11 bases lay between the germline ends. The complete variable domain, with remaining parts taken from reference TRBV18 and TRBJ2-3, reads NAGVMQNPRHLVRRRGQEARLRCSPMKGHSHVYWYRQLPEEGLKFMVYLQKENIIDESGMPKERFSAEFPKEGPSILRIQQVVRGDSAAYFCASSPPTGSADTQYFGPGTRLTVL.

The chain has TRBV30 and TRBJ1-1; possibly TRBD1 for D (5 bases). V shed 0 bases and J shed 11 bases, with 10 bases lying between them. This CDR3 spans 11 amino acids. Germline loops: CDR1 GTSNPN, CDR2 SVGIG (reference sequence). The CDR3 loop is CAWSVLKGAFF. CDR3 DNA: TGTGCCTGGAGTGTACTAAAGGGGGCTTTCTTT.

The chain uses TRBV2 and TRBJ1-2; TRBD1 might be the D (5 bases). The germline V gene has CDR1 SNHLY and CDR2 FYNNEI. The CDR3 has 14 amino acids. Trimming shortened V by 2 bases and J by 4 bases, and 11 bases separated the two germline ends. The DNA for the CDR3 is TGTGCCAGCAGTGAATACGGGGGGGGCTATGGCTACACCTTC. This sequence encodes CASSEYGGGYGYTF.

This chain links TRBV6-6 with TRBJ2-5, with 8 bases identical to TRBD2. Germline-derived CDR1 and CDR2 are MNHNY and SVGAGI (reference sequence). CDR3 length equals 17 residues. V shed 5 bases, J shed 1 base, and the junction held 12 bases outside the gene matches. As DNA, the CDR3 is TGTGCCAGCAGTCTCTCCGGTGGTAGCGGGGCCCAAGAGACCCAGTACTTC. Amino acids: CASSLSGGSGAQETQYF.

The chain has TRBV6-1 and TRBJ2-3; 12 nucleotides agree with TRBD1. CDR1 is MNHNS and CDR2 is SASEGT in the germline V gene. Losses at the gene ends were 0 bases for V and 7 bases for J; bases not matched to a gene: 8. The CDR3 is 17 amino acids. CDR3 DNA sequence: TGTGCCAGCAGTGAAGCGCTTCCGGGACAGGGGGCTTATACGCAGTATTTT. Translation: CASSEALPGQGAYTQYF.

V is TRBV6-5 and J is TRBJ1-5; TRBD1 agrees at 8 bases. The CDR3 spans 13 residues. CDR1 is MNHEY, CDR2 SVGAGI, per germline. The V and J ends lost 10 bases and 5 bases, in that order; junction bases with no gene match: 7. CDR3 region: CATLQGVYQPQHF. The CDR3 DNA sequence: TGTGCCACCTTACAGGGGGTTTATCAGCCCCAGCATTTT.

J is TRBJ2-7 and V is TRBV5-4; D possibly corresponds to TRBD1 (6 bases). The CDR3 runs 15 residues. Trimming shortened V by 4 bases and J by 5 bases, and 19 bases separated the two germline ends. CDR1 and CDR2 (germline): SGHNT, YYREEE (reference sequence). Here the CDR3 reads CASSRTGKWVDEQYF. The CDR3 region has the DNA TGTGCCAGCAGCCGAACAGGGAAGTGGGTGGACGAGCAGTACTTC.

The chain recombines TRBV5-1 with TRBJ1-2; unclear D gene. The CDR3 extends over 16 amino acids. V lost 4 bases to trimming and J lost 4 bases, with 20 bases between them. Germline-derived CDR1 and CDR2 are SGHRS and YFSETQ. Here the CDR3 DNA reads TGCGCCAGCAGCCCAGAGCCGGCAAACAGAGTCTATGGCTACACCTTC. Its translation: CASSPEPANRVYGYTF.

This clone showed up just a few times. The rearrangement joins TRBV4-2 to TRBJ1-4; D possibly corresponds to TRBD1 (5 bases). CDR3 size: 17 residues. V was trimmed by 3 bases and J by 2 bases, leaving 16 bases between them. From germline, CDR1 is LGHNA and CDR2 YNFKEQ. CDR3 region: CASSHDPMTATNEKLFF. CDR3 bases: TGTGCCAGCAGCCACGACCCAATGACAGCTACTAATGAAAAACTGTTTTTT.

This clone came up a few times. Other nucleotide sequences from this sample produce the same CDR3. This chain connects TRBV7-9 to TRBJ2-1; 7 nucleotides line up with TRBD1. CDR3 length: 14 residues. V was pared by 8 bases and J by 6 bases, with 10 bases of the junction left unmatched. CDR1 is SEHNR and CDR2 is FQNEAQ in the germline V gene (reference sequence). CDR3 sequence: CASRRGGEINEQFF. The DNA of the CDR3 is TGTGCCAGCCGCCGAGGGGGCGAAATCAATGAGCAGTTCTTC.